Presented here are 29 T cell receptor beta chains from one specimen sequenced in a study of CD4 T cells in relation to SARS-CoV-2 and coronaviruses. The data were produced by immunoSEQ multiplex PCR, yet TCRdb's version contains in-frame clones alone and is incomplete. The sample records around 65,000 clones, approximately 87% being singletons. The unexposed donors gave CD4+ T cells in about 2010-2019, prior to COVID-19. Sequenced sample: memory CD4+ T cells from PBMCs. The receptors were sampled from a human donor in good health.

In this sample, this clone turned up once. The rearrangement joins TRBV5-6 to TRBJ2-4, with a weak D call TRBD1 (5 bases). The ends were cut back, 5 bases at V and 0 bases at J, with 12 bases in the middle. Germline CDR1 reads SGHDT; CDR2 reads YYEEEE. The CDR3 spans 15 residues. The CDR3 loop is CASSYRYLAKNIQYF. The CDR3 nucleotides read TGTGCCAGCAGTTACAGGTACCTAGCCAAAAACATTCAGTACTTC.

The rearrangement joins TRBV27 to TRBJ1-1; maybe TRBD1 (5 bases). V shed 5 bases and J shed 0 bases, with 13 bases lying between them. This CDR3 is built from 15 residues. Germline CDR1 reads MNHEY; CDR2 reads SMNVEV (reference sequence). The CDR3 spells CASSRGHPMNTEAFF. CDR3 nucleotides: TGTGCCAGCAGTCGCGGACACCCCATGAACACTGAAGCTTTCTTT.

The chain joins TRBV6-2 or TRBV6-3 to TRBJ2-7, with 8 bases identical to TRBD2. CDR3 length equals 17 residues. V lost 0 bases, J lost 2 bases, and 9 bases stayed unmatched. The V gene's germline CDR1 is MNHEY and CDR2 SVGEGT. The CDR3 sequence: CASSYSIREGGPYEQYF. CDR3 nucleotides: TGTGCCAGCAGTTACTCAATTCGGGAGGGGGGACCCTACGAGCAGTACTTC.

In regard to this clone: At one end the junction does not follow the germline gene, possibly because of a read error. V gene TRBV27 combines with J gene TRBJ2-3; D is undetermined. The CDR3 totals 14 residues. Germline V gives CDR1 MNHEY, CDR2 SMNVEV (reference sequence). The CDR3 loop reads CASSLSVATDTQYF. In nucleotides, the CDR3 is TGTGCCAGCAGTCTATCAGTGGCCACAGATACGCAGTATTTT.

The chain has TRBV5-1 and TRBJ2-1; 7 bases fit TRBD2. CDR3 length equals 15 residues. Trimming at V came to 2 bases and at J to 1 base, leaving 3 bases not matched to a gene. Per the germline V gene, CDR1 is SGHRS and CDR2 is YFSETQ. This chain's CDR3 is CASSFGGSSYNEQFF. The DNA of the CDR3 is TGCGCCAGCAGCTTTGGCGGGAGTTCCTACAATGAGCAGTTCTTC.

This chain connects TRBV27 to TRBJ2-1; TRBD2 matches at 9 bases. Per germline, CDR1 MNHEY and CDR2 SMNVEV (reference sequence). The J segment lost 15 bases and the V segment lost 4 bases, leaving 10 bases of the junction unmatched. This CDR3 is built from 13 residues. The CDR3 protein is CASSSQSGLATFF. CDR3 nucleotide sequence: TGTGCCAGCAGTTCCCAATCAGGACTAGCGACGTTCTTC.

V usage is TRBV7-3 and J usage is TRBJ2-7; D not certain. Deletions cut 5 bases from V and 0 bases from J, with 14 bases between. Germline loops: CDR1 SGHTA, CDR2 FQGTGA. The CDR3 is made up of 15 amino acids. As DNA, the CDR3 is TGTGCCAGCAGCCCAGGACCTATGACCTCCTACGAGCAGTACTTC. Protein product: CASSPGPMTSYEQYF. The full variable domain, rest sourced from reference TRBV7-3 and TRBJ2-7, is GAGVSQTPSNKVTEKGKYVELRCDPISGHTALYWYRQSLGQGPEFLIYFQGTGAADDSGLPNDRFFAVRPEGSVSTLKIQRTERGDSAVYLCASSPGPMTSYEQYFGPGTRLTVT.

V usage is TRBV29-1 and J usage is TRBJ1-2; maybe TRBD1 (5 bases). V lost 4 bases and J 6 bases, leaving 12 bases between the germline ends. The CDR3 extends over 12 amino acids. Germline V gene data show CDR1 as SQVTM and CDR2 as ANQGSEA. CDR3 in amino acids: CSVGKTEDGYTF. The DNA of the CDR3 is TGCAGCGTTGGAAAGACAGAGGATGGCTACACCTTC.

V is TRBV4-1 and J is TRBJ1-1, with 11 bases aligning to TRBD1. CDR1 and CDR2 (germline): MGHRA, YSYEKL. The CDR3 consists of 14 residues. V lost 4 bases to trimming and J lost 8 bases; unmatched junction nucleotides: 6. The CDR3 reads CASSPGDRGTEAFF. CDR3 nucleotides: TGCGCCAGCAGCCCTGGGGACAGGGGGACAGAAGCTTTCTTT.

The chain carries TRBV29-1 and TRBJ1-1; D is ambiguous. This CDR3 is built from 12 residues. Trimming removed 7 bases at V and 0 bases at J, with 9 bases between. Germline V gene data show CDR1 as SQVTM and CDR2 as ANQGSEA. CDR3: CSGSGMNTEAFF. The CDR3 DNA reads TGCAGCGGTTCGGGCATGAACACTGAAGCTTTCTTT.

The chain links TRBV5-4 to TRBJ1-1; D gene ambiguous. Trimming left V 4 bases short and J 11 bases short, with 15 bases between. The CDR3 is 12 amino acids. CDR1 is SGHNT, CDR2 YYREEE, per germline (reference sequence). The CDR3 coding sequence is TGTGCCAGCAGCCAAACAGCAGGTTTGGCTTTCTTT. This sequence encodes CASSQTAGLAFF.

The chain is built from TRBV4-3 and TRBJ1-4; D is unclear. The CDR3 has 13 amino acids. Germline V lookup: CDR1 LGHNA, CDR2 YSLEER. The germline V and J ends were trimmed by 0 bases and 6 bases, with 5 bases remaining between them. Here the CDR3 reads CASSQDVYEKLFF. CDR3 coding DNA: TGCGCCAGCAGCCAAGATGTATATGAAAAACTGTTTTTT.

The rearrangement uses TRBV3-1 (or the pseudogene TRBV3-2) and TRBJ1-1; the D gene is possibly TRBD1 (6 bases). CDR1 is LGHDT, CDR2 YNNKEL, per germline (reference sequence). V dropped 6 bases and J dropped 7 bases, with 15 bases sitting between them. The CDR3 is 13 amino acids. The CDR3 sequence: CASSPTGRDEAFF. The CDR3 DNA is TGTGCCAGCAGTCCAACAGGGCGCGATGAAGCTTTCTTT.

The chain carries TRBV19 and TRBJ1-5; 12 bases agree with TRBD1. The CDR3 is made up of 15 amino acids. CDR1 and CDR2 (germline): LNHDA, SQIVND (reference sequence). V dropped 5 bases and J dropped 5; count of bases not matched to a gene: 4. For the CDR3, the DNA is TGTGCCAGTAGTGCGGGACAGGGGGCCGATCAGCCCCAGCATTTT. Its translation is CASSAGQGADQPQHF.

As DNA, the CDR3 is TGCAGTGCTAGGGCTGACACTGAAGCTTTCTTT. Protein sequence: CSARADTEAFF. V is TRBV20-1 and J is TRBJ1-1, with D hard to call. Trimming took 3 bases from V and 3 from J, leaving 5 bases between them. CDR1 is DFQATT, CDR2 SNEGSKA, per germline (reference sequence). The length of the CDR3 is 11 residues.

The J gene is TRBJ2-7, the V gene TRBV14; D may match TRBD1 or TRBD2 (5 bases each). This CDR3 region has 15 residues. V lost 4 bases to trimming and J lost 2 bases, with 15 bases between them. Germline V lookup: CDR1 SGHDN, CDR2 FVKESK. The CDR3 DNA reads TGTGCCAGCAGCCGATTCCGGGACGGACCCTACGAGCAGTACTTC. Translation: CASSRFRDGPYEQYF. The full variable domain, with the rest looked up from reference TRBV14 and TRBJ2-7, is EAGVTQFPSHSVIEKGQTVTLRCDPISGHDNLYWYRRVMGKEIKFLLHFVKESKQDESGMPNNRFLAERTGGTYSTLKVQPAELEDSGVYFCASSRFRDGPYEQYFGPGTRLTVT.

The V and J genes are TRBV10-3 and TRBJ1-2; D might be TRBD1 (6 bases). This CDR3 contains 12 residues. Germline CDR1 reads ENHRY; CDR2 reads SYGVKD. The V gene lost 8 bases and the J gene lost 5 bases, with 12 bases spanning the gap. CDR3 protein: CAIARGGYGYTF. CDR3 DNA sequence: TGTGCCATCGCCAGGGGCGGGTATGGCTACACCTTC.

In DNA, the CDR3 is TGCGCCAGCAGTGAGCGACTAGCGGGAGTTGATACGCAGTATTTT. Protein product: CASSERLAGVDTQYF. The chain links TRBV10-1 to TRBJ2-3; 12 bases map to TRBD2. The germline V gene encodes CDR1 WNHNN and CDR2 SYGVQD (reference sequence). This CDR3 has 15 residues. V was clipped by 2 bases and J by 6 bases; unmatched bases: 3.

V gene TRBV5-4 combines with J gene TRBJ1-1, with a weak D call TRBD1 (5 bases). The CDR3 extends over 13 amino acids. V lost 3 bases to trimming and J lost 1 base, with 7 bases between them. CDR1 SGHNT and CDR2 YYREEE come from the germline V gene (reference sequence). The CDR3 is CASSYDRNTEAFF. DNA for the CDR3: TGTGCCAGCAGCTATGACAGGAACACTGAAGCTTTCTTT.

The chain uses TRBV7-2 and TRBJ2-1; possibly TRBD2 for D (6 bases). V was shortened by 4 bases and J by 6 bases, with 19 bases between the two germline ends. Germline CDR1 is SGHTA and CDR2 is FQGNSA. The CDR3 runs 16 residues. CDR3 sequence: CASSWTTSPVGNEQFF. The CDR3 region has the DNA TGTGCCAGCAGCTGGACCACTAGCCCCGTGGGCAATGAGCAGTTCTTC.

CDR3 nucleotides: TGTGCCAGCAGCCCGGACAGGGGCCGCACTGAAGCTTTCTTT. Encoded protein: CASSPDRGRTEAFF. The genes are TRBV7-3 and TRBJ1-1; 9 bases line up with TRBD1. Per the germline V gene, CDR1 is SGHTA and CDR2 is FQGTGA. This CDR3 contains 14 residues. The V and J ends lost 5 bases and 4 bases, in that order; junction bases with no gene match: 5.

This sequence joins TRBV3-1 (or the pseudogene TRBV3-2) and TRBJ1-2, with TRBD1 as a possible D gene (5 bases). V lost 8 bases, J lost 5 bases, and 27 bases lay in between. There are 17 residues in the CDR3. Germline loops: CDR1 LGHDT, CDR2 YNNKEL (reference sequence). CDR3 DNA: TGTGCCAGCCACGCTTCGGTGGGGCCGGGGTGGGATTATGGCTACACCTTC. Its protein is CASHASVGPGWDYGYTF.

J is TRBJ1-5 and V is TRBV7-2; D is possibly TRBD1 (5 bases). Germline lookup yields CDR1 SGHTA and CDR2 FQGNSA. The CDR3 is made up of 15 amino acids. V was pared by 4 bases and J by 2 bases, with 12 bases between. The CDR3 sequence is CASSSSRDGNQPQHF. The CDR3 DNA follows: TGTGCCAGCAGCTCAAGTCGGGACGGCAATCAGCCCCAGCATTTT.

The gene calls are TRBV7-9 and TRBJ1-1; D is ambiguous. CDR1 and CDR2 (germline): SEHNR, FQNEAQ (reference sequence). Trimming cost V 2 bases and J 0 bases, with 4 bases left between them. The CDR3 runs to 13 residues. CDR3 amino acids: CASSLMVNTEAFF. The CDR3, as DNA: TGTGCCAGCAGCTTAATGGTGAACACTGAAGCTTTCTTT.

The rearrangement uses TRBV3-1 (or the pseudogene TRBV3-2) and TRBJ2-1; 11 bases map to TRBD2. This CDR3 is built from 14 residues. Germline CDR1 is LGHDT and CDR2 is YNNKEL (reference sequence). V was clipped by 1 base and J by 7 bases; unmatched bases: 0. The CDR3: CASSQGLAGNEQFF. Here the CDR3 DNA reads TGTGCCAGCAGCCAAGGACTAGCGGGAAATGAGCAGTTCTTC.

The chain recombines TRBV12-5 with TRBJ2-1; D remains unclear. This CDR3 contains 13 residues. Germline assignment: CDR1 LGHNT and CDR2 FRNRAP. Trimming left V 7 bases short and J 4 bases short, with 11 bases between. In nucleotides, the CDR3 is TGTGCTAGTGCCCCGGACGGGTACAATGAGCAGTTCTTC. It specifies CASAPDGYNEQFF.

The CDR3 loop reads CASEAGGDTQYF. In DNA, the CDR3 is TGTGCCAGTGAGGCGGGGGGAGATACGCAGTATTTT. The gene calls are TRBV7-2 and TRBJ2-3; 8 positions match TRBD2. Germline CDR1 SGHTA, CDR2 FQGNSA. Unmatched junction bases numbered 4, after V lost 9 bases and J lost 5 bases. This CDR3 region has 12 residues.

This clone appeared once. The CDR3 region is CATSREGYQPQHF. The DNA for the CDR3 is TGTGCCACCAGCAGAGAAGGTTATCAGCCCCAGCATTTT. The chain recombines TRBV15 with TRBJ1-5; no clear D. Germline V CDR1 and CDR2: LNHNV, YYDKDF (reference sequence). V was clipped by 0 bases and J by 5 bases, with 5 bases between them. The CDR3 runs 13 residues.

The chain is built from TRBV10-3 and TRBJ2-7, with D unresolved. The CDR3 has 12 amino acids. In germline, CDR1 is ENHRY, CDR2 SYGVKD. The V and J ends lost 6 bases and 5 bases respectively, with 11 bases between them. The CDR3 loop reads CAISVERDEQYF. The CDR3 DNA sequence: TGTGCCATCAGCGTGGAACGGGACGAGCAGTACTTC.